This T cell receptor (beta chain) comes out of a study of CD8 T cells in Susac syndrome. The V and J ends lost 1 base and 6 bases, in that order; junction bases with no gene match: 11. CDR1 and CDR2 from the germline V gene are SEHNR and FQNEAQ (reference sequence). The CDR3 consists of 17 residues. RNA was extracted with the RNeasy kit, and a quantity of about 0.45 to 1 ug was reverse transcribed using random hexamers. In TCRdb, the immunoSEQ multiplex PCR reads were re-called with MiXCR into one record per CDR3 protein. Among some 100,000 distinct CDR3 sequences listed, 95% were seen once. This clonotype was recorded once.

Sample: CD8+ T cells from PBMCs. V is TRBV7-9 and J is TRBJ2-1; 8 positions agree with TRBD1. The sequence derives from a human donor with Susac syndrome. CDR3 residues: CASSLGPTGEVGNEQFF. The CDR3 DNA sequence: TGTGCCAGCAGCTTAGGCCCGACAGGGGAAGTTGGCAATGAGCAGTTCTTC.